Here is one TCR beta chain with its context. Its antigen is unknown. The sample is drawn from a study of T cells in localized non-small cell lung cancer. Study results and limitations: There were a median about 53 of the top 100 tumor clones appearing in adjacent lung.

The CDR3 has 19 amino acids. From germline, CDR1 is SGHRS and CDR2 YFSETQ. V shed 3 bases, J shed 6 bases, and the junction held 18 bases outside the gene matches. TCRdb's copy holds only in-frame clones and misses some; the assay was immunoSEQ multiplex PCR. The sample holds more than 1,500 clones; 20% to 30% are singletons and the top ten take around 9.8%. The J gene is TRBJ2-1, the V gene TRBV5-1; TRBD1 matches 10 bases. The TCR originated in a male donor aged 60 or over with stage II squamous cell lung carcinoma. The source material was lung tumor tissue, sampled before any cancer treatment. CDR3 sequence: CASSSSRDRGLGRPNEQFF. The CDR3 nucleotides read TGCGCCAGCAGCTCGTCCCGGGACAGGGGATTGGGGCGACCCAATGAGCAGTTCTTC.